This T cell receptor (beta chain) was captured by sequencing in a study of blood T cells in healthy people across ages (dated by TCRdb to the mid-2010s). Regarding the study in general: In model experiments, template switching captured about one uniquely barcoded TCR beta cDNA molecule for every two T cells. The donors were divided into four age groups: young (average about 16 years), middle-aged (under 40), aged (under 70) and long-lived (more than 75). To avoid experimental bias, donors of different ages were randomly spread across the sequencing lanes. To track age-related changes in TCR beta repertoire diversity, the study relied on deep sequencing normalized with unique cDNA molecular identifiers. The study analyzed two additional independent replicas of 1 million unique cDNA reads from the same blood draw for two donors, one aged 18 to 29 and one aged 80 or older.

On the study overall, not on this receptor specifically: The long-lived group showed more naive CD4+ T cells, fewer expanded clones and increased TCR diversity than the aged group, suggesting age selection. A strong correlation was found between observed TCR beta diversity and the percentage of naive T cells measured by flow cytometry. Estimates of total diversity based on one million sequenced T cells were regarded as lower bounds and as underestimates. Donor CMV infection status was unknown, potentially confounding age-related changes in expanded clonotypes. Observed TCR beta diversity per million T cells fell roughly linearly with age, and a significant reduction was already apparent by age roughly 40. Bulk unsorted PBMC profiling prevented conclusive comparison of naive and antigen-experienced compartments.

Libraries came from 5' RACE. The reads were generated on an Illumina HiSeq 2500. A second PCR of 7 to 11 cycles was run with a J-beta primer mix and a sample-barcoded 5' primer. Each TCR beta cDNA molecule received a unique molecular identifier from a template-switch 5' adaptor carrying 12 random nucleotides. At least 2.5 million CDR3-containing paired-end reads were obtained from each sample. All of the RNA was converted into first-strand cDNA using the Mint cDNA synthesis kit, with a TRBC-specific oligonucleotide serving as the primer. After uracil-DNA glycosylase treatment, a first 18-cycle PCR used universal primers M1SS and BC2_uni_R on all cDNA. The authors' pipeline ran thus. Normalization of each sample was performed by random selection of 1 million high-quality reads, each carrying a distinct molecular identifier. Reads with shared molecular identifiers were discarded instead of being binned into consensus sequences. MiTCR, set to a Q25 quality threshold and the strictest error-elimination algorithm, was used for CDR3 identification, clonotype clustering and error correction. A nonparametric unseen species model with Euler transformation was used to estimate a lower bound on total TCR beta diversity. In TCRdb, the public reads were trimmed at Q25 with fastp and aligned with MiXCR, with productive beta chains retained. All rows with the same CDR3 protein become a single entry with the most common DNA and genes. These V and J calls derive from TCRdb rather than the authors' analysis. The table for this sample lists a few hundred thousand distinct CDR3 sequences; 27% of them were counted only once. The ten largest clones take up approximately 18% of the sample.

For this clonotype: No cognate antigen has been identified for it. No quality values exist for individual bases; no much larger clone is one base distant.

Donors were 30 to 45 systemically healthy Caucasian individuals from Russia aged roughly 6 to 95 years. Each donor gave about 11 milliliters of peripheral blood, drawn into EDTA-treated Vacutainer tubes. Ficoll-Paque density-gradient centrifugation was used to isolate PBMCs, with at least 6.5 million obtained per sample. Total RNA, at least 6 micrograms per sample, was extracted from PBMCs with Trizol reagent. The percentages of naive CD45RAhigh/CD27high T cells were determined by flow cytometry on a PBMC aliquot from every donor. CDR1 and CDR2 are drawn from the germline V gene: SGHRS, YFSETQ. Taken from cysteine to phenylalanine, the CDR3 has 15 residues. Kept here is only the CDR3 DNA, which spans 45 bases and is read in frame from base 1. V loses 8 bases at its end and J loses 1 base; junction bases beyond the gene matches: 8.

Recombination linked TRBV5-1 to TRBJ2-1; TRBD1 aligns with 8 central bases. The source is a woman in her 70s in good health. Sequenced input: blood. The nucleotides read TGCGCCAGTAGGCCACAGGGGGGTTCCTACAATGAGCAGTTCTTC. Its translation is CASRPQGGSYNEQFF.